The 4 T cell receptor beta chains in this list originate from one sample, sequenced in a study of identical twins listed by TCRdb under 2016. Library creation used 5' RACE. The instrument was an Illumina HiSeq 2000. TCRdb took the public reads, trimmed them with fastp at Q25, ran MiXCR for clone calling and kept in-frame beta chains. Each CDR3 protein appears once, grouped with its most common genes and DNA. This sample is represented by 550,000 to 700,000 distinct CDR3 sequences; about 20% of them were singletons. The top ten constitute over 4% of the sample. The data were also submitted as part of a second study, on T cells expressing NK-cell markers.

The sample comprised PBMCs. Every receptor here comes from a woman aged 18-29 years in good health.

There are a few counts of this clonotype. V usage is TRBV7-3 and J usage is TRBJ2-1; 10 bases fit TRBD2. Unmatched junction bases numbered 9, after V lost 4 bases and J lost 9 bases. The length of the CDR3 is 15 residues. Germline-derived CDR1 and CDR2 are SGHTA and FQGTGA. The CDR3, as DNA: TGTGCCAGCAGCTCCGGACTAGCGGAGTGGAGTGAGCAGTTCTTC. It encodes CASSSGLAEWSEQFF.

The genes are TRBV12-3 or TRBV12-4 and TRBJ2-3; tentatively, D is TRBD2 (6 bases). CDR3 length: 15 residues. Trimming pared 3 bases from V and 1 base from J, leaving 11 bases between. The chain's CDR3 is CASSFWLARTDTQYF. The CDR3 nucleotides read TGTGCCAGCAGTTTTTGGCTAGCGCGCACAGATACGCAGTATTTT.

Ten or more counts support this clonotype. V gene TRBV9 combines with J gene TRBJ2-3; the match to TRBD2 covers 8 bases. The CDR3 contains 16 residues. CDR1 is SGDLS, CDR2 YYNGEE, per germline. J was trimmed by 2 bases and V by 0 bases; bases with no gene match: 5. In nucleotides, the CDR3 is TGTGCCAGCAGCGTAGGGTCGGGGGGGTTCACAGATACGCAGTATTTT. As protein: CASSVGSGGFTDTQYF.

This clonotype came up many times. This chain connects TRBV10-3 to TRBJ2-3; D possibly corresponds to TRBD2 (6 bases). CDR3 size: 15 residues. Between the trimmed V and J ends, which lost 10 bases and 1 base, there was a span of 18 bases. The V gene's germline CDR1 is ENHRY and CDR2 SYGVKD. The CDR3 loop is CATSGTGLGTDTQYF. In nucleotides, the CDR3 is TGTGCCACCTCGGGAACGGGACTTGGCACAGATACGCAGTATTTT.